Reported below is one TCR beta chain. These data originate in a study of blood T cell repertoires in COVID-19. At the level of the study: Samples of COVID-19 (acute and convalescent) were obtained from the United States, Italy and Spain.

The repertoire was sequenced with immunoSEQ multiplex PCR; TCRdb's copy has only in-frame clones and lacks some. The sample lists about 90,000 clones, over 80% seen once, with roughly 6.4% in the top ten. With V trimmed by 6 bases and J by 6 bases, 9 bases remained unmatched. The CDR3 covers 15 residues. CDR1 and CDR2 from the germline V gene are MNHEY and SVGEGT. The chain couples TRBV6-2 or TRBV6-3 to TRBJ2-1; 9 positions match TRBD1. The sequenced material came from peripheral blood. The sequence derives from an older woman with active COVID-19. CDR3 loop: CASSLTGGAGNEQFF. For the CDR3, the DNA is TGTGCCAGCAGCCTTACAGGGGGCGCGGGCAATGAGCAGTTCTTC.